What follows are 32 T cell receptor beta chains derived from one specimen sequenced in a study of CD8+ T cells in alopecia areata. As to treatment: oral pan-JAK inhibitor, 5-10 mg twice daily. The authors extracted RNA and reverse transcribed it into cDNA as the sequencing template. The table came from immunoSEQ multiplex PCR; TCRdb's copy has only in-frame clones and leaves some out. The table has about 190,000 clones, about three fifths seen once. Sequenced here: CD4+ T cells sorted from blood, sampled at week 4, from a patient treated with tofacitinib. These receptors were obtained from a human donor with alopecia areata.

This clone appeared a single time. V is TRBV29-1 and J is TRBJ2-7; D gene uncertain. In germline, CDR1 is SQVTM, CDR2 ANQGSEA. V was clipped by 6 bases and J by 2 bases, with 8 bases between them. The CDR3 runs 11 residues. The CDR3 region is CSVPLPYEQYF. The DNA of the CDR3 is TGCAGCGTCCCACTACCCTACGAGCAGTACTTC.

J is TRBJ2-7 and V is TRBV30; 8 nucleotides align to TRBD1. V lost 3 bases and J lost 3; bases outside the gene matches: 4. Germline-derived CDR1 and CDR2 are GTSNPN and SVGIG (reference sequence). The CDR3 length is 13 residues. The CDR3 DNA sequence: TGTGCCTGGAGCCCCGGACAGGGCTACGAGCAGTACTTC. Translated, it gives CAWSPGQGYEQYF.

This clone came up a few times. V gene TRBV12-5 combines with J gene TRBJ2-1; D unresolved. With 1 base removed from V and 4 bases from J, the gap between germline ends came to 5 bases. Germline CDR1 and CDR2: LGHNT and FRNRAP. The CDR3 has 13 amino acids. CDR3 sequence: CASGLESYNEQFF. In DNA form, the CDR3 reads TGTGCTAGTGGTTTGGAGAGTTACAATGAGCAGTTCTTC.

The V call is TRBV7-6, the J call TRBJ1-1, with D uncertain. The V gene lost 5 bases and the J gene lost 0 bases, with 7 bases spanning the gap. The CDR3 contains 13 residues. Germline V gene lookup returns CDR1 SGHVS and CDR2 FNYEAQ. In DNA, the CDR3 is TGTGCCAGCAGCGCCTCACTGAACACTGAAGCTTTCTTT. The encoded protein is CASSASLNTEAFF.

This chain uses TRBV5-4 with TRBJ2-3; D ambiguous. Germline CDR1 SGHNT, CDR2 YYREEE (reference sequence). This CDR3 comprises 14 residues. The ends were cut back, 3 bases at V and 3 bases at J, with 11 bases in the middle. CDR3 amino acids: CASSWKPQTDTQYF. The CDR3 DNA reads TGTGCCAGCAGCTGGAAACCCCAAACAGATACGCAGTATTTT.

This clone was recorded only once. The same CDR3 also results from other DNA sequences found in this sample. The CDR3 DNA reads TGCAGCGTTGGACGGATGAACACTGAAGCTTTCTTT. Translated, it gives CSVGRMNTEAFF. V and J are TRBV29-1 and TRBJ1-1; D is ambiguous. This CDR3 contains 12 residues. From germline, CDR1 is SQVTM and CDR2 ANQGSEA. V shed 4 bases and J shed 0 bases, with 6 bases lying between them.

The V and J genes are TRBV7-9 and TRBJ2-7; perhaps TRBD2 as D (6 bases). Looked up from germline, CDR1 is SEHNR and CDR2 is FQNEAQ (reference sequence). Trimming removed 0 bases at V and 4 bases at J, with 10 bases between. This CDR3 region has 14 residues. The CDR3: CASSLAGGGYEQYF. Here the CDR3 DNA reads TGTGCCAGCAGCTTAGCGGGAGGAGGATACGAGCAGTACTTC.

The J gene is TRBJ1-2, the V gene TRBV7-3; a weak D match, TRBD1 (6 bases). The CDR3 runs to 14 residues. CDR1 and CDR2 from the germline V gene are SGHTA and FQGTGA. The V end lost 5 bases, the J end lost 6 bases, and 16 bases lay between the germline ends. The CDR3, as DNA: TGTGCCAGCAGCCCCTCGGGGGCGCCCCATGGCTACACCTTC. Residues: CASSPSGAPHGYTF.

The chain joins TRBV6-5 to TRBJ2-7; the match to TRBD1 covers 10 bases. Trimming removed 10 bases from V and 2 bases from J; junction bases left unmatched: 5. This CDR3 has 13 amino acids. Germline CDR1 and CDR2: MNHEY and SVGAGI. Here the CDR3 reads CATEGTGAYEQYF. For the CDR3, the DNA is TGTGCCACGGAAGGGACAGGGGCCTACGAGCAGTACTTC.

CDR3 DNA: TGTGCCAGCAGCAAGACAAACCGGGATCAGCCCCAGCATTTT. Amino acid sequence: CASSKTNRDQPQHF. The chain employs TRBV6-5 and TRBJ1-5, with no clear D. The germline gives CDR1 MNHEY, CDR2 SVGAGI. V lost 6 bases to trimming and J lost 5 bases, with 14 bases between them. This CDR3 has 14 residues.

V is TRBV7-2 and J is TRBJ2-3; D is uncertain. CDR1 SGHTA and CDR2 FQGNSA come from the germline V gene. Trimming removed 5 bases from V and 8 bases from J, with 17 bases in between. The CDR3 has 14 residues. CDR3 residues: CASSREARIGTQYF. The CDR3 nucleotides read TGTGCCAGCAGCCGAGAGGCACGGATCGGTACGCAGTATTTT.

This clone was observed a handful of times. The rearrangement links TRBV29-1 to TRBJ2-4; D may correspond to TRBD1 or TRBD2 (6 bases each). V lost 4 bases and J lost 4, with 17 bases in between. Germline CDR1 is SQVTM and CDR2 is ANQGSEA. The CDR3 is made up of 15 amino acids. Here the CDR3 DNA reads TGCAGCGTTGGGGACACTGGGGGGAAAAAAAACATTCAGTACTTC. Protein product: CSVGDTGGKKNIQYF.

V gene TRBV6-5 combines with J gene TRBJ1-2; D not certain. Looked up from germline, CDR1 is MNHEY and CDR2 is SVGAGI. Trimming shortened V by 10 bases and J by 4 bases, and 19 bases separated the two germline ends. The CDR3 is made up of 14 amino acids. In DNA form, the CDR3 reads TGTGCCACCCGAGTTTATAGTAGGAGCTATGGCTACACCTTC. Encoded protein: CATRVYSRSYGYTF.

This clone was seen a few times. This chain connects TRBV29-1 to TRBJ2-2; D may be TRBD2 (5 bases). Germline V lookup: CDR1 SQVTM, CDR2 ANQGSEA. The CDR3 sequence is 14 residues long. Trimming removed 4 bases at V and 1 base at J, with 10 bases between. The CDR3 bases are TGCAGCGTTGCTACTAGATTGAACACCGGGGAGCTGTTTTTT. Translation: CSVATRLNTGELFF.

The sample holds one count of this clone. CDR3 amino acids: CAWARPYQPQHF. CDR3 nucleotide sequence: TGTGCCTGGGCAAGGCCTTATCAGCCCCAGCATTTT. The chain joins TRBV30 to TRBJ1-5; no clear D gene. Per germline, CDR1 GTSNPN and CDR2 SVGIG (reference sequence). V was cut by 5 bases and J by 5 bases, with 10 bases left in between. The CDR3 has 12 amino acids.

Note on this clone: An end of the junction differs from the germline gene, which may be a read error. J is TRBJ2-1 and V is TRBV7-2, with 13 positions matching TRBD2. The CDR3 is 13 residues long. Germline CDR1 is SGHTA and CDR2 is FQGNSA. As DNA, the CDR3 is TGTGCCAGCAGACCTACTAGCGGGAGGGCTATAATCTTC. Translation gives CASRPTSGRAIIF.

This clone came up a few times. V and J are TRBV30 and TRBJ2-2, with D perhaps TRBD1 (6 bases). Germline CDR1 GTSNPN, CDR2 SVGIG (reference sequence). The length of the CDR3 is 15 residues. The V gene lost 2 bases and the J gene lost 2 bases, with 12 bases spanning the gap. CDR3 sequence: CAWSRSGVNTGELFF. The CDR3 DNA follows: TGTGCCTGGAGTAGGTCAGGGGTTAACACCGGGGAGCTGTTTTTT.

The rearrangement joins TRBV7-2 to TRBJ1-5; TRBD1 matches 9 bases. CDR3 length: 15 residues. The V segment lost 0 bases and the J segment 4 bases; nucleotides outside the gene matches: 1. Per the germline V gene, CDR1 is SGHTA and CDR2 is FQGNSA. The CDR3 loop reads CASSLAGQGNQPQHF. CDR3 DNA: TGTGCCAGCAGCTTAGCGGGACAGGGAAATCAGCCCCAGCATTTT.

The chain's CDR3 is CAWSPTRSGNTIYF. As DNA, the CDR3 is TGTGCCTGGAGCCCTACGCGCTCTGGAAACACCATATATTTT. The chain uses TRBV30 and TRBJ1-3, with D hard to call. Looked up from germline, CDR1 is GTSNPN and CDR2 is SVGIG (reference sequence). The length of the CDR3 is 14 residues. Trimming stripped 3 bases from V and 0 bases from J, with 9 bases between.

CDR3 protein: CASSAGTRQETQYF. DNA of the CDR3: TGTGCCAGCAGCGCCGGGACGCGGCAAGAGACCCAGTACTTC. The rearrangement uses TRBV9 and TRBJ2-5; the D call may be TRBD1 or TRBD2 (5 bases each). CDR3 length: 14 amino acids. CDR1 is SGDLS and CDR2 is YYNGEE in the germline V gene. Trimming cost V 3 bases and J 2 bases, with 11 bases left between them.

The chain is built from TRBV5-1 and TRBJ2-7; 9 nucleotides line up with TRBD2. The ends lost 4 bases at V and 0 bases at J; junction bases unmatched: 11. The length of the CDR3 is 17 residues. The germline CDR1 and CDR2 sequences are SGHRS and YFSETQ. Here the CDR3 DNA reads TGCGCCAGCAGCACGACTAGCGGCCTGTCCAGCTCCTACGAGCAGTACTTC. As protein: CASSTTSGLSSSYEQYF.

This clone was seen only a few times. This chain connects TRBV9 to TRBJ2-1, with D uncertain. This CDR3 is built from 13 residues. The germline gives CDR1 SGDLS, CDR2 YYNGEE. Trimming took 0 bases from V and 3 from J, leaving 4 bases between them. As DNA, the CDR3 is TGTGCCAGCAGCGTAGCTCTCTACAATGAGCAGTTCTTC. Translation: CASSVALYNEQFF.

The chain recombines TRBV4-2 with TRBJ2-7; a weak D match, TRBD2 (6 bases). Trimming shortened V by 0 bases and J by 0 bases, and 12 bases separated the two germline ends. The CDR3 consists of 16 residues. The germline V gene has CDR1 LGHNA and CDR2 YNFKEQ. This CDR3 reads CASSQDRRESSYEQYF. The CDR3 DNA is TGTGCCAGCAGCCAAGATAGGAGGGAATCCTCCTACGAGCAGTACTTC.

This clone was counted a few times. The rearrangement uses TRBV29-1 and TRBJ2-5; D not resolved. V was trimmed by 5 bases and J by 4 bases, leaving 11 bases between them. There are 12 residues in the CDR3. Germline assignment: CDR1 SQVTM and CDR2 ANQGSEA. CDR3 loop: CSVTFGPETQYF. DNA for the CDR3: TGCAGCGTTACTTTCGGGCCAGAGACCCAGTACTTC. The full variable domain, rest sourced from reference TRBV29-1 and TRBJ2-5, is SAVISQKPSRDICQRGTSLTIQCQVDSQVTMMFWYRQQPGQSLTLIATANQGSEATYESGFVIDKFPISRPNLTFSTLTVSNMSPEDSSIYLCSVTFGPETQYFGPGTRLLVL.

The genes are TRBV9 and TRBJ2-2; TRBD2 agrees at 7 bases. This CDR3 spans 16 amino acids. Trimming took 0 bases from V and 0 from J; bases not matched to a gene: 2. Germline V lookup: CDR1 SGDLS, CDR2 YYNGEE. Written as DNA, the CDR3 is TGTGCCAGCAGCGTAGTTGCGGGAGCGAACACCGGGGAGCTGTTTTTT. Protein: CASSVVAGANTGELFF.

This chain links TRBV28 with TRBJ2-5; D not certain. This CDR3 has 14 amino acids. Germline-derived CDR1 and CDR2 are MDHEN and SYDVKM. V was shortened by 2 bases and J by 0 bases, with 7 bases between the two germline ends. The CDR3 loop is CASSLGLYQETQYF. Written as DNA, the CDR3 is TGTGCCAGCAGTTTAGGGCTGTACCAAGAGACCCAGTACTTC.

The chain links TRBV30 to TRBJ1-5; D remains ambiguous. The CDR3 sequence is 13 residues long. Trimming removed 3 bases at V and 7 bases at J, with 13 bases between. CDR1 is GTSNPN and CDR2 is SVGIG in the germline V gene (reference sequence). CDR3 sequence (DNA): TGTGCCTGGAGCCGGGTAGGGTGGCAGCCCCAGCATTTT. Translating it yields CAWSRVGWQPQHF.

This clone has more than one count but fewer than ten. The CDR3 reads CASSPGLSGETQYF. CDR3 in DNA: TGTGCCAGCAGCCCTGGCCTCTCGGGGGAGACCCAGTACTTC. V usage is TRBV7-3 and J usage is TRBJ2-5; D may be TRBD2 (5 bases). The germline V gene has CDR1 SGHTA and CDR2 FQGTGA. The V end lost 5 bases, the J end lost 5 bases, and 15 bases lay between the germline ends. The CDR3 runs 14 residues.

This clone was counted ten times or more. CDR3 loop: CASTETPGLAGGEQFF. The CDR3 nucleotides read TGCGCCAGCACCGAAACGCCGGGACTAGCGGGCGGTGAGCAGTTCTTC. This sequence joins TRBV5-1 and TRBJ2-1, with TRBD2 matching 12 bases. CDR1 is SGHRS, CDR2 YFSETQ, per germline. The length of the CDR3 is 16 residues. Trimming cost V 6 bases and J 9 bases; bases outside gene matches: 13.

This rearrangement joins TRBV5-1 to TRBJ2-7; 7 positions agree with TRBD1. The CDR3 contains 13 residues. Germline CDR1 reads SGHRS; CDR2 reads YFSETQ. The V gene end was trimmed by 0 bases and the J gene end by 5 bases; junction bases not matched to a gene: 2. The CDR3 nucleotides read TGCGCCAGCAGCTTGGACAGGGGCAACGAGCAGTACTTC. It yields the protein CASSLDRGNEQYF.

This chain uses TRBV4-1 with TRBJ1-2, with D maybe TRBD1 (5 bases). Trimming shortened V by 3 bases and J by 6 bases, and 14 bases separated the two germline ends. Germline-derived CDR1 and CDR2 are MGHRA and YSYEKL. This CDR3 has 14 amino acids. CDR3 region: CASSHSSRDDGYTF. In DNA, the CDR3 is TGCGCCAGCAGCCATTCTAGCAGGGACGATGGCTACACCTTC.

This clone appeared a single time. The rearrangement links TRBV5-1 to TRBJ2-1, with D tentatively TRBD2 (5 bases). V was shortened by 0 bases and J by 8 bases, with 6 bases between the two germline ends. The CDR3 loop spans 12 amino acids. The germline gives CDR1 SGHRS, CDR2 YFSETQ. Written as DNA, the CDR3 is TGCGCCAGCAGCTTGGCCGGGGATGAGCAGTTCTTC. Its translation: CASSLAGDEQFF.